What follows describes a single T cell receptor (beta chain). The antigen remains unidentified. There are 13 residues in the CDR3. Germline assignment: CDR1 KGHDR and CDR2 SFDVKD. With 10 bases removed from V and 3 bases from J, the gap between germline ends came to 12 bases. The data were obtained in a study of CD8+CD57+ T cells in acquired aplastic anemia. Study results and caveats: Both patients and controls carried the same twenty-nine CD8+ CDR3 sequences.

CDR3 and TCR beta VDJ profiling relied on genomic DNA as the template. One entry per CDR3 protein results from TCRdb running MiXCR on the reads. The sample yields a few hundred thousand distinct CDR3 sequences, 50% to 65% seen once. Patients included in sequencing had previously demonstrated CD8+CD57+ cell expansion by flow cytometry. At blood sampling, none of the patients had yet received therapy. Specimen: sorted CD4+, CD8+, or CD8+CD57+ T cells (not recorded which) from PBMCs. The TCR sequence derives from a human donor with aplastic anemia. The chain carries TRBV24-1 and TRBJ2-1; D could derive from TRBD1 or TRBD2 (5 bases each). The CDR3 DNA reads as TGTGCCACGAGGGCAGGGAGCTACAATGAGCAGTTCTTC. Translated, it gives CATRAGSYNEQFF.